This is a list of T cell receptor beta chains from one sample in a study of T cell responses to AZD1222 COVID-19 vaccine. This table comes from immunoSEQ multiplex PCR, and its TCRdb copy is limited to in-frame clones, with some not included. This repertoire shows around 130,000 clones, 93% found once; its top ten account for 5.4%. Specimen: peripheral blood, collected on day 0 of AZD1222 vaccination. These receptors originate from an adult in good health. Both conserved end residues are part of each CDR3.

v_call cdr3_aa
TRBV30 CATRGVDTQYF
TRBV20-1 CSARVSDTQYF
TRBV7-9 CAPTQGYTF
TRBV4-2 CASSQVAQGTDTQYF
TRBV6-5 CASKGDRANGDGYTF
TRBV2 CAIQSPDPDEKLFF
TRBV5-6 CASSFSSSYEQYF
TRBV30 CACRPPHRGPGANVLTF
TRBV7-9 CASSFWTSGEKLFF
TRBV13 CASSGGGEGKVEAFF
TRBV11-2 CASSLSGTTQETQYF
TRBV9 CASSAGYNSPLHF
TRBV5-1 CASRTGLVGGGHGNTEAFF
TRBV3-1/TRBV3-2 CASSPTNSSPQPQHF
TRBV12-5 CASGSMSDTQYF
TRBV6-5 CASSYRGQGETGELFF
TRBV5-4 CASSLSRTGEETQYF